This T cell receptor (beta chain) appears in the sequencing data of a study of CD8+ T cells in alopecia areata. This clone was counted between two and nine times. After removal of 9 bases from V and 0 bases from J, the junction contained 3 bases not matched to a gene. This CDR3 is built from 13 residues. Per germline, CDR1 SNHLY and CDR2 FYNNEI. TCR sequencing used cDNA made by reverse transcription of extracted RNA. Only in-frame clones appear in the TCRdb table, and some are missing; sequencing was by immunoSEQ multiplex PCR. The sample lists more than 150,000 clones, approximately 56% occurring once.

Source: CD4+ T cells sorted from blood, taken at week 0. The receptor was isolated from a human donor with alopecia areata. The chain uses TRBV2 and TRBJ1-1; 8 positions agree with TRBD1. The CDR3 loop reads CASNRGMNTEAFF. The CDR3 coding sequence is TGTGCCAGTAACAGGGGGATGAACACTGAAGCTTTCTTT.